These 10 T cell receptor beta chains originate from one sample sequenced in a study of T cells in localized non-small cell lung cancer. TCRdb's copy holds only in-frame clones and misses some; the assay was immunoSEQ multiplex PCR. The table records about 54,000 clones, approximately 83% of them present only once. The starting material was peripheral blood, obtained before any cancer treatment. The origin of the receptors is a female donor of 60 years or more with stage II squamous cell lung carcinoma.

This clone came up once. The chain carries TRBV4-3 and TRBJ2-7; tentative D call: TRBD2 (6 bases). The CDR3 contains 16 residues. V lost 1 base and J 3 bases, leaving 16 bases between the germline ends. Germline V CDR1 and CDR2: LGHNA, YSLEER. The CDR3: CASSQAHREPYYEQYF. CDR3 DNA: TGCGCCAGCAGCCAAGCCCATCGGGAGCCTTACTACGAGCAGTACTTC.

This rearrangement joins TRBV7-8 to TRBJ1-3; no firm D call. CDR3 length equals 12 residues. Between the trimmed V and J ends, which lost 6 bases and 4 bases, there was a span of 7 bases. From germline, CDR1 is SGHVS and CDR2 FQNEAQ. CDR3 protein: CASSSVGNTIYF. The CDR3 coding sequence is TGTGCCAGCAGTTCTGTGGGAAACACCATATATTTT.

V usage is TRBV7-5 and J usage is TRBJ2-3; the tabulated D call, TRBD1, remains unverified against the DNA. TRBV7-5 has pseudogene status. The CDR3 runs to 14 residues. The CDR3 sequence: CARSSSGEADTQYF. CDR3 nucleotides: TGTGCCAGAAGCTCCTCAGGGGAAGCAGATACGCAGTATTTT.

Only a few counts were recorded for this clone. The chain has TRBV4-1 and TRBJ1-6; D ambiguous. The germline V gene encodes CDR1 MGHRA and CDR2 YSYEKL. Trimming removed 0 bases at V and 9 bases at J, with 9 bases between. There are 14 residues in the CDR3. The CDR3 sequence is CASSQDQAFSPLHF. CDR3 DNA: TGCGCCAGCAGCCAAGATCAAGCTTTTTCACCCCTCCACTTT.

This chain uses TRBV4-1 with TRBJ1-4, with 8 bases aligning to TRBD1. The length of the CDR3 is 15 residues. The germline V gene has CDR1 MGHRA and CDR2 YSYEKL. V lost 2 bases, J lost 4 bases, and 3 bases stayed unmatched. The CDR3, as DNA: TGCGCCAGCAGCCAATGGGGGACAGGTAATGAAAAACTGTTTTTT. Translating gives CASSQWGTGNEKLFF.

This clone showed up just a few times. The junction departs from germline at one end; a sequencing error may be responsible. This chain uses TRBV7-2 with TRBJ2-7, with 10 bases lining up with TRBD2. The CDR3 loop spans 13 amino acids. The V gene's germline CDR1 is SGHTA and CDR2 FQGNSA. CDR3 sequence reads: CASSLRTSGERRF. Here the CDR3 DNA reads TGTGCCAGCAGCCTACGAACTAGCGGGGAGAGGCGGTTC.

This rearrangement joins TRBV28 to TRBJ1-5; D remains unclear. CDR1 MDHEN and CDR2 SYDVKM come from the germline V gene. V was shortened by 6 bases and J by 3 bases, with 6 bases between the two germline ends. The CDR3 sequence is 12 residues long. The CDR3 nucleotides read TGTGCCAGCAGGGAACCCAATCAGCCCCAGCATTTT. Amino acids: CASREPNQPQHF.

The chain carries TRBV7-9 and TRBJ1-4; tentatively, D is TRBD1 (6 bases). This CDR3 contains 17 residues. V dropped 3 bases and J dropped 6 bases, with 20 bases sitting between them. Germline CDR1 is SEHNR and CDR2 is FQNEAQ (reference sequence). The CDR3 region is CASSFPKNRDRDEKLFF. The CDR3 region has the DNA TGTGCCAGCAGCTTCCCCAAAAACAGGGACCGAGATGAAAAACTGTTTTTT.

The V gene is TRBV19, the J gene TRBJ2-5, with 7 bases aligning to TRBD1. This CDR3 comprises 14 residues. Unmatched junction bases numbered 6, after V lost 3 bases and J lost 5 bases. Germline CDR1 and CDR2: LNHDA and SQIVND (reference sequence). The CDR3 protein is CASSMPGGRETQYF. CDR3 DNA sequence: TGTGCCAGTAGTATGCCAGGGGGTAGGGAGACCCAGTACTTC.

The V gene is TRBV7-3, the J gene TRBJ2-2; TRBD2 might be the D (5 bases). In germline, CDR1 is SGHTA, CDR2 FQGTGA. This CDR3 is 16 amino acids long. Trimming removed 2 bases at V and 0 bases at J, with 10 bases between. DNA of the CDR3: TGTGCCAGCAGCTTAGTGGGAGTGTCGAACACCGGGGAGCTGTTTTTT. Amino acid sequence: CASSLVGVSNTGELFF.